The present T cell receptor (beta chain) was sequenced within a study of OX40 agonist ivuxolimab in advanced cancers. Study background: Dose-escalation patients suffered from hepatocellular carcinoma, melanoma, renal cell or head and neck cancer. Broader study findings: At 0.1 to 3.0 mg/kg and by week 6, CD4+ and CD8+ T cells in the blood had expanded clonally. Normalized T-cell clonal expansion was also low in some nonresponders.

TCRdb's table, derived via immunoSEQ multiplex PCR, lists solely in-frame clones and lacks some. Here the sample spans tens of thousands of clones, about 76% being singletons. Exclusion applied to patients with autoimmune disease history or systemic immunosuppression. Details on this clone: Antigen specificity is unknown.

Germline V gene sequence: CDR1 SEHNR, CDR2 FQNEAQ (reference sequence). This CDR3 spans 13 amino acids. The V end was cut by 6 bases, the J end by 8 bases, with 14 bases between. The clonotype originates from an adult with an advanced solid tumor such as melanoma, head and neck, liver or kidney cancer. The material was CD4+ or CD8+ T cells sorted from blood, obtained in a trial of the OX40 agonist ivuxolimab. This chain uses TRBV7-9 with TRBJ2-1; D is unresolved. The DNA for the CDR3 is TGTGCCAGCAGAATAGAGCCTGCCGATGAGCAGTTCTTC. Amino acids: CASRIEPADEQFF.